Sequencing of this T cell receptor beta chain was carried out in a study of T cells in Graves' hyperthyroidism and ophthalmopathy. Notes on the study in general: Also found in blood were most expanded thyroid clonotypes above 0.001.

CDR3 length equals 17 residues. Trimming cost V 3 bases and J 3 bases, with 18 bases left between them. Germline V gives CDR1 LNHNV, CDR2 YYDKDF (reference sequence). TCR beta CDR3 sequences were amplified from RNA transcripts. With the HTBI primer set, the TCR CDR3 went through a first round of RT-PCR. TCRdb called the multiplex PCR reads again in MiXCR, with one record for every CDR3 protein. This table holds more than 150,000 distinct CDR3 sequences, about 17% found once. If no ophthalmopathy progression occurred within 18 months, Graves' hyperthyroidism was stable. Pregnant or lactating patients were excluded, as were those with uncontrolled infection or other autoimmune disease. This clonotype was observed many times. Its matching antigen is unknown.

Sequencing used blood. The receptor's source is a woman aged 45 to 65 with Graves' hyperthyroidism. V is TRBV15 and J is TRBJ1-3; the D is unclear. The chain's CDR3 is CATSSGEPQAVGNTIYF. CDR3 nucleotides: TGTGCCACCAGCAGCGGTGAACCGCAGGCGGTTGGAAACACCATATATTTT.